This T cell receptor (beta chain) appears in the sequencing data of a study of spatial heterogeneity in lung cancer. The wider study: Alpha-chain sequences were consistently detected in smaller numbers than beta-chain sequences.

In this sample, this clonotype is medium-sized. Its antigen is still unknown. Time point meaning: sample taken at primary tumor resection. Trimming cost V 6 bases and J 0 bases; bases outside gene matches: 4. This CDR3 spans 14 amino acids. One entry per CDR3 protein results from TCRdb running MiXCR on the 5' RACE reads. In the table there are around 13,000 distinct CDR3 sequences, 5.5% to 8.5% of which are singletons. Study-wide results and limits: Expanded TCRs that were ubiquitous or regional had counts tracking ubiquitous and regional nonsynonymous mutations, respectively. In tumors, expanded intratumoral alpha and beta TCR counts tracked mutation counts.

V usage is TRBV12-3 or TRBV12-4 and J usage is TRBJ1-1; 7 bases are a match to TRBD1. The sequencing used lung tumor tissue, collected at surgery. The receptor's source is a female donor with early-stage non-small cell lung cancer. Here the CDR3 reads CASRYTGVNTEAFF. The CDR3 bases are TGTGCCAGCAGATATACAGGGGTGAACACTGAAGCTTTCTTT.